Included here is one T cell receptor beta chain sequence, with context. The antigen is not known. This sample is drawn from a study of post-analysis software for immune sequencing data. General observations from the study: Patients carried four or five TRBV segments more frequently than controls did, and TRBV5-6, TRBV5-1 and TRBV20-1 were among them.

The CDR3 contains 15 residues. Germline V gene sequence: CDR1 SGHRS, CDR2 YFSETQ. Unmatched junction bases numbered 4, after V lost 3 bases and J lost 2 bases. The authors incorporated unique molecular identifiers into the TCR beta cDNA libraries. TCRdb called the PCR reads again in MiXCR, with one record for every CDR3 protein. The repertoire holds hundreds of thousands of distinct CDR3 sequences, with 55% to 60% as singletons. This chain uses TRBV5-1 with TRBJ2-3, with 9 bases matching TRBD2. Sequenced input: blood. The sequence was collected from a girl aged 2 to 10 with multiple sclerosis. This CDR3 is CASSSWTSDTDTQYF. For the CDR3, the DNA is TGCGCCAGCAGCTCGTGGACTAGCGACACAGATACGCAGTATTTT.